This note documents a single TCR beta chain sequence. The antigen remains unidentified. This CDR3 region has 13 residues. Germline lookup yields CDR1 MNHEY and CDR2 SMNVEV (reference sequence). V shed 3 bases and J shed 8 bases, with 11 bases lying between them. Using immunoSEQ multiplex PCR, the repertoire was profiled, and TCRdb retains in-frame clones only, with some absent. The sample has about 52,000 clones, roughly 82% seen once. No infections or other immune events were documented during collection. The sample comes from a study of identifying expanded T cells in peripheral blood. Notes on the study in general: Variance in clone template counts between approximately two-week samples significantly increased with total template count across all healthy donors.

Input material: blood. This rearrangement joins TRBV27 to TRBJ1-5; D not resolved. The clonotype originates from a person aged 18 to 69 in good health. Here the CDR3 reads CASSFQVQKPQHF. In nucleotides, the CDR3 is TGTGCCAGCAGTTTCCAGGTTCAAAAGCCCCAGCATTTT.